The rows below give T cell receptor beta chains drawn from one sample of a study of OX40 agonist ivuxolimab in advanced cancers. The data were produced by immunoSEQ multiplex PCR, yet TCRdb's version contains in-frame clones alone and is incomplete. Of more than 75,000 clones listed, about 85% were seen once; the top ten hold 0.99%. Sequences were derived from CD4+ or CD8+ T cells sorted from blood, sampled in a trial of the OX40 agonist ivuxolimab. These receptors all stem from an adult with an advanced solid tumor such as melanoma, head and neck, liver or kidney cancer. CDR3s leave out the opening cysteine and the closing phenylalanine or tryptophan. The order of the fields is V gene, J gene, CDR3 protein.

>TRBV19|TRBJ1-6
ASTSLGSYNSPLH
>TRBV7-3|TRBJ2-7
ASSLSITNEQY
>TRBV16|TRBJ2-6
ASSQSAGTGANVLT
>TRBV30|TRBJ1-1
AGRPWGVTEAF
>TRBV28|TRBJ2-7
ASIPTGRGHEQY
>TRBV6-1|TRBJ1-6
ASSEATGGPTYNSPLH
>TRBV29-1|TRBJ2-1
SVPSPGTGTHEQF
>TRBV9|TRBJ2-5
ASSVDYGRGQETQY
>TRBV5-1|TRBJ1-1
ASSPGGTENTEAF
>TRBV10-2|TRBJ1-5
ASSDPADQPQH
>TRBV5-1|TRBJ2-1
ANPGTNPYNEQF
>TRBV6-5|TRBJ2-7
AISGTSYEQY
>TRBV19|TRBJ2-5
ASSRTSGKETQY
>TRBV5-6|TRBJ2-1
ASSQTGINEQF
>TRBV21-1|TRBJ1-3
ASSESSGNTIY
>TRBV2|TRBJ2-3
ASSSGTGRTDTQY
>TRBV5-8|TRBJ2-3
ASSLIGTPRTDTQY
>TRBV6-5|TRBJ2-5
ASSYSEGPRTQY